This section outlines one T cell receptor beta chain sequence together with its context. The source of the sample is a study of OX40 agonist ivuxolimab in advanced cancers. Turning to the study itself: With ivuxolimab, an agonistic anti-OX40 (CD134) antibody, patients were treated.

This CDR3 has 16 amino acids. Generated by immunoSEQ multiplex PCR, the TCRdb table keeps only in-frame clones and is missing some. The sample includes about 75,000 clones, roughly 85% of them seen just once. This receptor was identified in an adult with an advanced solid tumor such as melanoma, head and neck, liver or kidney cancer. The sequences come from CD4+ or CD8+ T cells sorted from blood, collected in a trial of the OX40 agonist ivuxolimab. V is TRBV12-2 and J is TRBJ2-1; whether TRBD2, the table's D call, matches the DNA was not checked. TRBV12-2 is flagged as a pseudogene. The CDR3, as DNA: TGTGCAAGTCGCCCGACTAGCGGTTCCTCCTACAATGAGCAGTTCTTC. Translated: CASRPTSGSSYNEQFF.